The 24 T cell receptor beta chains listed next were all sequenced from one sample in a study of breast tumors, draining lymph nodes, adjacent tissues. TCRdb redid the calling of the multiplex PCR reads with MiXCR, one entry per CDR3 protein. This sample has approximately 11,000 distinct CDR3 sequences, with about 37% found just once. Sequencing was done on a sample of breast tumor tissue. The source is a female donor with breast cancer. Some clones in this sample may be carry-over from other donors' samples.

This clonotype appeared many times. J is TRBJ2-2 and V is TRBV11-1; D is ambiguous. V gave up 5 bases and J gave up 0 bases, with 13 bases separating them. The germline CDR1 and CDR2 sequences are SGHAT and FQDESV (reference sequence). The CDR3 extends over 16 amino acids. CDR3 region: CASSRSERANTGELFF. The CDR3 DNA reads as TGTGCCAGCAGCCGATCTGAGCGCGCGAACACCGGGGAGCTGTTTTTT.

This clonotype occurred many times. The V call is TRBV7-9, the J call TRBJ1-2; D might be TRBD1 (5 bases). CDR1 is SEHNR, CDR2 FQNEAQ, per germline (reference sequence). CDR3 length: 15 amino acids. Trimming pared 5 bases from V and 0 bases from J, leaving 13 bases between. CDR3 protein: CASSDSRSPNYGYTF. CDR3 nucleotide sequence: TGTGCCAGCAGCGACAGCAGGTCGCCTAACTATGGCTACACCTTC.

This clonotype appeared many times. The chain recombines TRBV3-1 with TRBJ2-7; 7 nucleotides line up with TRBD1. The germline CDR1 and CDR2 sequences are LGHDT and YNNKEL (reference sequence). This CDR3 comprises 15 residues. Unmatched junction bases numbered 9, after V lost 4 bases and J lost 3 bases. CDR3 region: CASSPGQATVYEQYF. Here the CDR3 DNA reads TGTGCCAGCAGCCCCGGACAGGCCACTGTCTACGAGCAGTACTTC.

This clonotype has only one observation. One end of the junction is discordant with germline, which a read error may explain. The chain carries TRBV20-1 and TRBJ2-7, with 7 positions matching TRBD1. The CDR3 sequence is 12 residues long. Germline values: CDR1 DFQATT, CDR2 SNEGSKA (reference sequence). The CDR3 is CSARDSVLGQHF. The CDR3, as DNA: TGCAGTGCTCGGGACAGTGTTCTCGGGCAGCACTTC.

Judged by abundance, this clonotype is medium-sized. The CDR3 region is CSAWLAGASYEQYF. DNA of the CDR3: TGCAGTGCATGGCTAGCGGGGGCCTCCTACGAGCAGTACTTC. The chain carries TRBV20-1 and TRBJ2-7; 10 positions agree with TRBD2. The CDR3 length is 14 residues. Per germline, CDR1 DFQATT and CDR2 SNEGSKA (reference sequence). Trimming at V came to 6 bases and at J to 0 bases, leaving 5 bases not matched to a gene.

At least ten counts were recorded for this clonotype. CDR3 residues: CASSDFSEGQPQHF. In DNA, the CDR3 is TGTGCCAGCAGTGATTTCAGTGAGGGGCAGCCCCAGCATTTT. This sequence joins TRBV2 and TRBJ1-5; D possibly corresponds to TRBD1 (5 bases). This CDR3 contains 14 residues. Germline assignment: CDR1 SNHLY and CDR2 FYNNEI. The V end lost 3 bases, the J end lost 7 bases, and 13 bases lay between the germline ends. Drawing the rest from reference TRBV2 and TRBJ1-5, the complete variable domain is EPEVTQTPSHQVTQMGQEVILRCVPISNHLYFYWYRQILGQKVEFLVSFYNNEISEKSEIFDDQFSVERPDGSNFTLKIRSTKLEDSAMYFCASSDFSEGQPQHFGDGTRLSIL.

This clonotype was counted many times. The rearrangement links TRBV18 to TRBJ1-2; no clear D gene. Per germline, CDR1 KGHSH and CDR2 LQKENI. The CDR3 sequence is 18 residues long. V lost 2 bases, J lost 7 bases, and 26 bases lay in between. The CDR3 loop reads CASSPEFSEGNVYFGYTF. DNA for the CDR3: TGTGCCAGCTCACCAGAATTTTCGGAGGGAAATGTATACTTTGGCTACACCTTC.

Ten or more counts support this clonotype. This chain uses TRBV29-1 with TRBJ1-5, with D uncertain. V lost 4 bases and J 7 bases, leaving 14 bases between the germline ends. In germline, CDR1 is SQVTM, CDR2 ANQGSEA. This CDR3 comprises 13 residues. The CDR3 loop reads CSVGDLGNQPQHF. CDR3 coding DNA: TGCAGCGTTGGAGACCTCGGGAACCAGCCCCAGCATTTT.

This clonotype is termed medium-sized (0.01 to 0.1%). The J gene is TRBJ2-5, the V gene TRBV2; D possibly corresponds to TRBD1 (5 bases). Per the germline V gene, CDR1 is SNHLY and CDR2 is FYNNEI. With 7 bases removed from V and 1 base from J, the gap between germline ends came to 10 bases. This CDR3 has 13 residues. The CDR3 DNA follows: TGTGCCAGCAATAGGGGCAGCCAAGAGACCCAGTACTTC. It encodes CASNRGSQETQYF.

By share, this clonotype counts as medium-sized. The chain employs TRBV20-1 and TRBJ2-7; the D gene is possibly TRBD1 (6 bases). Trimming removed 5 bases at V and 6 bases at J, with 14 bases between. Germline V gene data show CDR1 as DFQATT and CDR2 as SNEGSKA (reference sequence). This CDR3 contains 12 residues. The CDR3 protein is CSAGGQTGEQYF. In DNA, the CDR3 is TGCAGTGCTGGCGGACAGACGGGCGAGCAGTACTTC.

This clonotype was recorded at least ten times. The chain recombines TRBV6-1 with TRBJ1-5, with D possibly being TRBD1 (6 bases). Trimming removed 6 bases from V and 0 bases from J, with 15 bases in between. Germline CDR1 and CDR2: MNHNS and SASEGT. The length of the CDR3 is 16 residues. The DNA for the CDR3 is TGTGCCAGCAGAGAGGACAGACTCTATAGCAATCAGCCCCAGCATTTT. Its protein product is CASREDRLYSNQPQHF.

This clonotype was recorded many times. V usage is TRBV6-5 and J usage is TRBJ2-7, with 11 bases that match TRBD1. Germline CDR1 is MNHEY and CDR2 is SVGAGI. This CDR3 has 15 residues. V dropped 2 bases and J dropped 5; count of bases not matched to a gene: 5. The CDR3 region is CASSYRGTGGHEQYF. In DNA, the CDR3 is TGTGCCAGCAGTTACCGGGGGACAGGGGGGCACGAGCAGTACTTC.

The rearrangement uses TRBV24-1 and TRBJ2-1, with TRBD2 identical over 7 bases. In germline, CDR1 is KGHDR, CDR2 SFDVKD. This CDR3 contains 14 residues. V lost 4 bases, J lost 7 bases, and 6 bases stayed unmatched. The CDR3 region is CATSDGGSGNEQFF. DNA of the CDR3: TGTGCCACCAGTGACGGCGGGAGTGGGAATGAGCAGTTCTTC.

Ten or more counts support this clonotype. The chain carries TRBV7-9 and TRBJ2-7; 7 nucleotides match TRBD1. Germline CDR1 is SEHNR and CDR2 is FQNEAQ (reference sequence). This CDR3 is built from 15 residues. Germline trimming cut 0 bases from V and 5 bases from J; bases unmatched to any gene: 7. CDR3 coding DNA: TGTGCCAGCAGCTTAGCAGGGCAGGGGGTAGACGAGCAGTACTTC. Its protein product is CASSLAGQGVDEQYF.

This chain links TRBV19 with TRBJ2-3; D is unresolved. The J call may be in error: the DNA end matches TRBJ1-5 better. Looked up from germline, CDR1 is LNHDA and CDR2 is SQIVND (reference sequence). The CDR3 consists of 14 residues. CDR3 bases: TGTGCCAGTAGCAACCCCGGGAGCACAGATACGCAGCATTTT. Translation: CASSNPGSTDTQHF.

By share, this clonotype ranks as medium-sized. The V call is TRBV20-1, the J call TRBJ2-1, with D possibly called TRBD1 or TRBD2 (5 bases each). The CDR3 runs to 17 residues. V was shortened by 0 bases and J by 0 bases, with 15 bases between the two germline ends. Per germline, CDR1 DFQATT and CDR2 SNEGSKA (reference sequence). The CDR3 DNA reads TGCAGTGCTAGAGATCGTGGGGACCCGTACTCCTACAATGAGCAGTTCTTC. Its protein product is CSARDRGDPYSYNEQFF.

The chain uses TRBV2 and TRBJ2-1; 8 positions match TRBD2. J was trimmed by 7 bases and V by 5 bases; bases with no gene match: 16. The CDR3 sequence is 17 residues long. Germline V gene data show CDR1 as SNHLY and CDR2 as FYNNEI. In nucleotides, the CDR3 is TGTGCCAGCAGTCCCCCATCGGGCGGGAGGAGTAGGAATGAGCAGTTCTTC. It translates to CASSPPSGGRSRNEQFF.

The chain uses TRBV20-1 and TRBJ2-7, with D perhaps assigned TRBD1 or TRBD2 (5 bases each). Deletions cut 0 bases from V and 2 bases from J, with 14 bases between. In germline, CDR1 is DFQATT, CDR2 SNEGSKA (reference sequence). CDR3 size: 15 residues. The CDR3 DNA is TGCAGTGCTAGAGACAGGGTTTCGGGACCCTACGAGCAGTACTTC. Protein product: CSARDRVSGPYEQYF.

This clonotype is labeled as medium-sized. This rearrangement joins TRBV24-1 to TRBJ2-1, with a possible D match to TRBD2 (6 bases). The CDR3 runs 13 residues. V shed 4 bases and J shed 5 bases, with 8 bases lying between them. Germline CDR1 is KGHDR and CDR2 is SFDVKD. The CDR3 loop is CATSERRDNEQFF. The CDR3 region has the DNA TGTGCCACCAGTGAGAGGAGGGACAATGAGCAGTTCTTC.

This clonotype is classed as medium-sized. The chain carries TRBV7-9 and TRBJ1-6, with D possibly being TRBD1 (5 bases). The CDR3 covers 14 residues. Germline CDR1 is SEHNR and CDR2 is FQNEAQ (reference sequence). The V gene lost 3 bases and the J gene lost 10 bases, with 13 bases spanning the gap. The CDR3 reads CASSLGRSGSPLHF. The CDR3 bases are TGTGCCAGCAGCTTGGGCAGGTCAGGGTCACCCCTCCACTTT.

The sample holds many counts of this clonotype. This chain uses TRBV2 with TRBJ2-5; 14 bases fit TRBD2. Germline loops: CDR1 SNHLY, CDR2 FYNNEI. J was trimmed by 5 bases and V by 6 bases; bases with no gene match: 8. CDR3 length equals 16 residues. Here the CDR3 reads CASRPTSGRARETQYF. The CDR3 nucleotides are TGTGCCAGCAGGCCGACTAGCGGGAGGGCCCGCGAGACCCAGTACTTC.

This clonotype has just one count. This chain links TRBV29-1 with TRBJ1-2; no reliable D call. The CDR3 covers 12 residues. The V end lost 4 bases, the J end lost 7 bases, and 13 bases lay between the germline ends. Germline CDR1 is SQVTM and CDR2 is ANQGSEA. The CDR3 region is CSVAAAGLGYTF. As DNA, the CDR3 is TGCAGCGTTGCGGCAGCCGGTCTTGGCTACACCTTC.

This clonotype has at least ten counts. The chain carries TRBV19 and TRBJ2-2, with D perhaps TRBD1 (6 bases). The CDR3 has 18 residues. CDR1 is LNHDA, CDR2 SQIVND, per germline (reference sequence). V shed 5 bases and J shed 2 bases, with 21 bases lying between them. CDR3 sequence (DNA): TGTGCCAGTAGTTTACCTTTCTCGACAGGCCCAAACACCGGGGAGCTGTTTTTT. Its translation: CASSLPFSTGPNTGELFF. Variable domain in full (rest from reference TRBV19 and TRBJ2-2): DGGITQSPKYLFRKEGQNVTLSCEQNLNHDAMYWYRQDPGQGLRLIYYSQIVNDFQKGDIAEGYSVSREKKESFPLTVTSAQKNPTAFYLCASSLPFSTGPNTGELFFGEGSRLTVL.

This clonotype showed up many times. V and J are TRBV6-5 and TRBJ1-4; D gene unclear. Trimming stripped 3 bases from V and 0 bases from J, with 8 bases between. This CDR3 is built from 15 residues. The germline V gene encodes CDR1 MNHEY and CDR2 SVGAGI. The CDR3 spells CASSYSTATNEKLFF. DNA of the CDR3: TGTGCCAGCAGTTATTCGACGGCAACTAATGAAAAACTGTTTTTT.